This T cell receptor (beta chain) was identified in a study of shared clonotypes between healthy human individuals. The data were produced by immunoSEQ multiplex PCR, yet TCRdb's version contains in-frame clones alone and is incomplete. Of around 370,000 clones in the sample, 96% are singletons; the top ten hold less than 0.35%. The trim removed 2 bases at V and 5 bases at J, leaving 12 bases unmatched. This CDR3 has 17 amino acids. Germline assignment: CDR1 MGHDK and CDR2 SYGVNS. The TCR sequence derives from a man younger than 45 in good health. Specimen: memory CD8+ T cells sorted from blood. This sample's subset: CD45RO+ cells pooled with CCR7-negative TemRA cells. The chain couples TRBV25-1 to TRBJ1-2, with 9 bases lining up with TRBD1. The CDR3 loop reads CASSERGEYRGPYGYTF. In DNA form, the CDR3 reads TGTGCCAGCAGTGAAAGGGGAGAATACAGGGGGCCGTATGGCTACACCTTC.